This TCR beta chain appears in the sequencing data of a study of control samples from healthy donors and cancer patients. Assay used: immunoSEQ multiplex PCR; TCRdb lists only in-frame clones, some missing. The repertoire holds about 100,000 clones, about 88% seen once, with more than 15% in the top ten. CDR1 and CDR2 (germline): SGHNT, YYREEE (reference sequence). The CDR3 extends over 14 amino acids. V was clipped by 4 bases and J by 7 bases, with 17 bases between them. This chain links TRBV5-4 with TRBJ1-1, with D possibly TRBD1 on 5 matching bases. This clonotype originated in a woman between 45 and 60 years old in good health. The sequencing input was blood. In DNA form, the CDR3 reads TGTGCCAGCAGCATCCGGGACCGTATCCGTGAAGCTTTCTTT. Translation gives CASSIRDRIREAFF. Together with reference TRBV5-4 and TRBJ1-1, the CDR3 gives the full variable domain: ETGVTQSPTHLIKTRGQQVTLRCSSQSGHNTVSWYQQALGQGPQFIFQYYREEENGRGNFPPRFSGLQFPNYSSELNVNALELDDSALYLCASSIRDRIREAFFGQGTRLTVV.